The 19 T cell receptor beta chains reported below all come from one sample, sequenced in a study of T cell responses to AZD1222 COVID-19 vaccine. The assay was immunoSEQ multiplex PCR, and TCRdb's table has in-frame clones only and misses some. The table lists approximately 100,000 clones, over 75% of them singletons, with 1% to 1.5% in the top ten. The sample consisted of peripheral blood, taken on day 0 of AZD1222 vaccination. These receptors all come from an adult in good health.

The V call is TRBV6-1, the J call TRBJ2-5; a weak D match, TRBD1 (5 bases). The germline gives CDR1 MNHNS, CDR2 SASEGT. The V end lost 1 base, the J end lost 2 bases, and 14 bases lay between the germline ends. The CDR3 totals 16 residues. CDR3 bases: TGTGCCAGCAGTGAAGTTTTTATGGCAGGGCAAGAGACCCAGTACTTC. Translation gives CASSEVFMAGQETQYF.

The rearrangement links TRBV10-3 to TRBJ1-3; D might be TRBD1 (6 bases). The CDR3 has 15 amino acids. Per the germline V gene, CDR1 is ENHRY and CDR2 is SYGVKD. Trimming left V 4 bases short and J 0 bases short, with 10 bases between. The CDR3 DNA is TGTGCCATCAGTGGGACAGTCAGCTCTGGAAACACCATATATTTT. Translated, it gives CAISGTVSSGNTIYF.

This chain links TRBV27 with TRBJ1-1; D may be TRBD1 (6 bases). V was trimmed by 5 bases and J by 0 bases, leaving 22 bases between them. Per the germline V gene, CDR1 is MNHEY and CDR2 is SMNVEV (reference sequence). This CDR3 region has 18 residues. Here the CDR3 DNA reads TGTGCCAGCAGTAACGCCCCAACCTCAGGGGTGGTGAACACTGAAGCTTTCTTT. Encoded protein: CASSNAPTSGVVNTEAFF.

This chain uses TRBV20-1 with TRBJ1-2; the D gene is possibly TRBD1 (5 bases). Germline V gives CDR1 DFQATT, CDR2 SNEGSKA (reference sequence). Trimming took off 3 bases at V and 4 bases at J, with 15 bases between the two ends. This CDR3 is built from 14 residues. DNA for the CDR3: TGCAGTGCTAGTGGGAGGGACTGGTCCTATGGCTACACCTTC. This sequence encodes CSASGRDWSYGYTF.

The chain has TRBV20-1 and TRBJ2-1, with TRBD1 as a possible D gene (6 bases). Germline V gene data show CDR1 as DFQATT and CDR2 as SNEGSKA (reference sequence). Between the trimmed V and J ends, which lost 3 bases and 6 bases, there was a span of 12 bases. CDR3 length: 13 amino acids. The CDR3 coding sequence is TGCAGTGCTAGTATCACCAGGGGCAATGAGCAGTTCTTC. This codes for CSASITRGNEQFF.

The chain combines TRBV5-6 with TRBJ1-5; D call uncertain. The CDR3 is 12 amino acids. The V end was cut by 4 bases, the J end by 7 bases, with 9 bases between. Germline assignment: CDR1 SGHDT and CDR2 YYEEEE. The DNA for the CDR3 is TGTGCCAGCAGCGCCGGCGGACAGCCCCAGCATTTT. It is translated as CASSAGGQPQHF. The entire variable domain, with the rest obtained from reference TRBV5-6 and TRBJ1-5, is as follows: DAGVTQSPTHLIKTRGQQVTLRCSPKSGHDTVSWYQQALGQGPQFIFQYYEEEERQRGNFPDRFSGHQFPNYSSELNVNALLLGDSALYLCASSAGGQPQHFGDGTRLSIL.

In DNA, the CDR3 is TGCGCCAGCAGCCCACCCCTCGCGGGGCGAGGGGGAAAGTACTTC. Amino acid sequence: CASSPPLAGRGGKYF. The chain joins TRBV4-1 to TRBJ2-4; either TRBD1 or TRBD2 may supply D (6 bases each). V shed 4 bases and J shed 14 bases, with 24 bases lying between them. The CDR3 extends over 15 amino acids. The germline V gene has CDR1 MGHRA and CDR2 YSYEKL.

The genes are TRBV5-8 and TRBJ2-1; D is unresolved. Trimming cost V 5 bases and J 1 base, with 10 bases left between them. Germline CDR1 reads SGHTS; CDR2 reads YDEGEE. This CDR3 has 14 amino acids. Written as DNA, the CDR3 is TGTGCCAGCAGTTTCCCAATTTCCTACAATGAGCAGTTCTTC. The encoded protein is CASSFPISYNEQFF.

The rearrangement joins TRBV5-6 to TRBJ1-3, with 7 bases lining up with TRBD1. V dropped 4 bases and J dropped 2; count of bases not matched to a gene: 6. Germline loops: CDR1 SGHDT, CDR2 YYEEEE. The CDR3 is made up of 15 amino acids. CDR3 residues: CASSPLDRAGNTIYF. DNA of the CDR3: TGTGCCAGCAGCCCGCTCGACAGGGCTGGAAACACCATATATTTT.

V gene TRBV7-2 combines with J gene TRBJ1-2; D remains unclear. CDR1 SGHTA and CDR2 FQGNSA come from the germline V gene. The CDR3 consists of 12 residues. V was trimmed by 5 bases and J by 5 bases, leaving 9 bases between them. In nucleotides, the CDR3 is TGTGCCAGCAGCCTAGGAGGTTATGGCTACACCTTC. As protein: CASSLGGYGYTF.

The chain recombines TRBV14 with TRBJ2-1, with D perhaps matching TRBD1 (6 bases). Germline CDR1 SGHDN, CDR2 FVKESK. Trimming left V 4 bases short and J 10 bases short, with 20 bases between. The CDR3 is 15 residues long. Written as DNA, the CDR3 is TGTGCCAGCAGCCGCCTCCGGGCAGGGGTCCTGGAGCAGTTCTTC. Translation gives CASSRLRAGVLEQFF.

This clone was observed a few times. The chain couples TRBV4-1 to TRBJ2-2; D may be TRBD2 (6 bases). CDR1 and CDR2 from the germline V gene are MGHRA and YSYEKL. V was clipped by 3 bases and J by 4 bases, with 15 bases between them. This CDR3 spans 16 amino acids. The CDR3 loop reads CASSQEGGAGTGELFF. CDR3 sequence (DNA): TGCGCCAGCAGCCAGGAAGGCGGGGCCGGCACCGGGGAGCTGTTTTTT.

This rearrangement joins TRBV27 to TRBJ2-7; no reliable D call. This CDR3 has 19 amino acids. Trimming left V 3 bases short and J 0 bases short, with 24 bases between. Germline assignment: CDR1 MNHEY and CDR2 SMNVEV (reference sequence). CDR3 nucleotide sequence: TGTGCCAGCAGTTTTCCCTTGAGTGGGCTAGTACCCCTCTCCTACGAGCAGTACTTC. Its protein is CASSFPLSGLVPLSYEQYF.

V is TRBV28 and J is TRBJ1-4; 9 bases fit TRBD1. The CDR3 totals 16 residues. Germline loops: CDR1 MDHEN, CDR2 SYDVKM. With 5 bases clipped from V and 8 bases from J, the junction kept 12 bases outside the gene matches. The CDR3: CASSPPRDREREKLFF. CDR3 DNA sequence: TGTGCCAGCAGTCCCCCTCGGGACAGGGAACGGGAAAAACTGTTTTTT.

The rearrangement links TRBV19 to TRBJ1-6; D gene ambiguous. The V end was cut by 5 bases, the J end by 4 bases, with 6 bases between. This CDR3 comprises 13 residues. Germline lookup yields CDR1 LNHDA and CDR2 SQIVND (reference sequence). CDR3 sequence reads: CASSLGYNSPLHF. CDR3 in DNA: TGTGCCAGTAGTTTGGGGTATAATTCACCCCTCCACTTT.

The chain employs TRBV7-9 and TRBJ2-3; weak D call: TRBD1 (6 bases). The CDR3 runs 16 residues. V was shortened by 2 bases and J by 4 bases, with 16 bases between the two germline ends. Germline values: CDR1 SEHNR, CDR2 FQNEAQ (reference sequence). This CDR3 reads CASSLTTSTGSDTQYF. The DNA for the CDR3 is TGTGCCAGCAGCTTAACCACCTCAACAGGGTCAGATACGCAGTATTTT.

The gene calls are TRBV5-1 and TRBJ1-6; 7 bases align to TRBD1. The CDR3 length is 15 residues. After removal of 4 bases from V and 9 bases from J, the junction contained 10 bases not matched to a gene. Germline V CDR1 and CDR2: SGHRS, YFSETQ. This chain's CDR3 is CASSPRDSEGSPLHF. DNA of the CDR3: TGCGCCAGCAGCCCTCGGGACAGTGAGGGTTCACCCCTCCACTTT.

The chain joins TRBV27 to TRBJ2-7; 10 bases are a match to TRBD2. J was trimmed by 3 bases and V by 2 bases; bases with no gene match: 4. The germline gives CDR1 MNHEY, CDR2 SMNVEV (reference sequence). The CDR3 spans 15 residues. CDR3 bases: TGTGCCAGCAGTTTACTAGCGGGGGACCGCTACGAGCAGTACTTC. This gives the protein CASSLLAGDRYEQYF.

DNA for the CDR3: TGCGCCAGCAGCTTCAAGGGACTAGCGGGGGGGCCAGATGAGCAGTTCTTC. This codes for CASSFKGLAGGPDEQFF. V and J are TRBV5-1 and TRBJ2-1; 16 nucleotides match TRBD2. Germline V gives CDR1 SGHRS, CDR2 YFSETQ. The ends lost 2 bases at V and 8 bases at J; junction bases unmatched: 7. This CDR3 comprises 17 residues.